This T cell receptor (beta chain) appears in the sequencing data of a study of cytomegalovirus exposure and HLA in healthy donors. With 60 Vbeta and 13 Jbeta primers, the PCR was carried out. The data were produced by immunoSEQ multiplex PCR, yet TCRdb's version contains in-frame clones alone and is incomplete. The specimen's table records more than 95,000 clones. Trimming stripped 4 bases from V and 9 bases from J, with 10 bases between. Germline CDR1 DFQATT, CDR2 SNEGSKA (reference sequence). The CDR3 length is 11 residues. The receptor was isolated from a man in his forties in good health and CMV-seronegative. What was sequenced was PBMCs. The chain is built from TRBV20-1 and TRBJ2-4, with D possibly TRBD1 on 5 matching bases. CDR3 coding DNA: TGCAGTGCTACCAAAGGGGTCATTCAGTACTTC. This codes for CSATKGVIQYF.